This T cell receptor beta chain was observed in a study of T-cell reconstitution after alpha-beta-depleted transplantation in children. This clonotype has a count of ten or more. Unique molecular identifiers were used to barcode this TCRbeta library. Via MiXCR, TCRdb re-called the PCR reads, giving one row per CDR3 protein. In the table there are around 240,000 distinct CDR3 sequences, around 8% of which are singletons. Germline V CDR1 and CDR2: SGHRS, YFSETQ. V lost 0 bases and J lost 1, with 10 bases in between. The CDR3 is 15 residues long. The chain couples TRBV5-1 to TRBJ2-5, with no clear D. The sample here was PBMCs, mostly from graft donor cells, taken 180 days after TCRalphabeta/CD19-depleted stem cell transplant. The receptor was isolated from a male patient aged 5 to 17 who had a stem cell transplant for acute lymphoblastic leukemia, so the T cells may come from the graft donor. CDR3: CASSLAVATQETQYF. CDR3 nucleotides: TGCGCCAGCAGCTTGGCCGTCGCCACCCAAGAGACCCAGTACTTC.